The 28 T cell receptor beta chains given below trace back to one sample, sequenced in a study of tumor-infiltrating lymphocytes in primary liver carcinoma. Using a constant-region primer together with ProtoScript II reverse transcriptase, TCR beta cDNA was made from approximately 0.55 ug of total RNA. Construction of TCR beta libraries relied on three successive nested multiplex PCR rounds employing slightly modified ARM-PCR. PCR rounds one and two used TRBV1-TRBV30 forward primers with a C-beta reverse primer for about 11 cycles each. TCRdb ran MiXCR on the multiplex PCR reads and lists one entry per CDR3 protein. In the table there are 180,000 or so distinct CDR3 sequences, about 55% of which are singletons. Unsorted whole blood supplied the blood RNA, and germline DNA was isolated too. The sequencing sample was made of peripheral blood. These receptors were collected from a man in his forties with primary liver carcinoma and hepatitis B virus infection.

This chain uses TRBV6-6 with TRBJ1-1; TRBD1 matches at 7 bases. The CDR3 sequence is 14 residues long. V trimming: 1 base; J trimming: 10 bases; junction bases outside the gene matches: 9. Germline V gene sequence: CDR1 MNHNY, CDR2 SVGAGI (reference sequence). CDR3 amino acids: CASSYLGTVRRAFF. CDR3 DNA sequence: TGTGCCAGCAGTTACTTGGGGACAGTTAGGAGAGCTTTCTTT.

As concerns this clonotype: Given a much more abundant clone one base away, this may be a read error. The genes are TRBV10-3 and TRBJ1-5; D is unclear. CDR3 size: 13 residues. Germline-derived CDR1 and CDR2 are ENHRY and SYGVKD. V gave up 4 bases and J gave up 5 bases, with 9 bases separating them. CDR3 loop: CAISVHSYQPQHF. The CDR3 coding sequence is TGTGCCATCAGTGTGCACAGCTATCAGCCCCAGCATTTT.

The rearrangement links TRBV4-1 to TRBJ2-7, with D perhaps matching TRBD2 (5 bases). Trimming left V 4 bases short and J 0 bases short, with 19 bases between. Germline CDR1 reads MGHRA; CDR2 reads YSYEKL. This CDR3 has 17 residues. CDR3 sequence reads: CASSPAWLAGSSYEQYF. The CDR3 region has the DNA TGCGCCAGCAGCCCCGCGTGGTTAGCTGGGAGCTCCTACGAGCAGTACTTC.

In its sample, this clonotype was seen a few times. A read error may explain this, as a much larger clone is one base away. The chain links TRBV11-2 to TRBJ1-5, with a tentative D call TRBD1 (6 bases). Per the germline V gene, CDR1 is SGHAT and CDR2 is FQNNGV. CDR3 length: 13 amino acids. CDR3 DNA sequence: TGTGCCAGCAGCTTAGGAGGGGGTCAGCCCCAGCGTTTT. It translates to CASSLGGGQPQRF. The whole variable domain, filled in from reference TRBV11-2 and TRBJ1-5, reads EAGVAQSPRYKIIEKRQSVAFWCNPISGHATLYWYQQILGQGPKLLIQFQNNGVVDDSQLPKDRFSAERLKGVDSTLKIQPAKLEDSAVYLCASSLGGGQPQRFGDGTRLSIL.

A remark on this clonotype: This may be a read error: a much more frequent sequence differs by one nucleotide. The rearrangement uses TRBV11-2 and TRBJ2-3; 16 positions match TRBD2. The CDR3 runs 20 residues. The V gene's germline CDR1 is SGHAT and CDR2 FQNNGV. For the CDR3, the DNA is TGTGTCAGCATCCCCCCGGGACTAGCGGGAGGGCCTCATACAAGAGATACGCAGTATTTT. Protein: CVSIPPGLAGGPHTRDTQYF.

About this clonotype: A single base separates this from a much larger clone, so it may be a read error. V and J are TRBV29-1 and TRBJ2-7; D not certain. Germline CDR1 SQVTM, CDR2 ANQGSEA. This CDR3 has 13 residues. V was pared by 4 bases and J by 0 bases, with 10 bases between. The CDR3 region has the DNA TGCAGCGTTGTTAGGACCGTCTCCTACGAGCAGTACTTC. It is translated as CSVVRTVSYEQYF.

The chain recombines TRBV11-2 with TRBJ2-1; 8 bases map to TRBD2. V lost 5 bases, J lost 7 bases, and 10 bases stayed unmatched. Per the germline V gene, CDR1 is SGHAT and CDR2 is FQNNGV. The CDR3 length is 15 residues. CDR3 sequence reads: CASSPGPGGRNEQFF. For the CDR3, the DNA is TGTGCCAGCAGCCCTGGGCCAGGCGGGAGGAATGAGCAGTTCTTC.

There are a few counts of this clonotype. The V and J genes are TRBV10-3 and TRBJ2-7, with D perhaps matching TRBD2 (6 bases). Per the germline V gene, CDR1 is ENHRY and CDR2 is SYGVKD. The CDR3 spans 15 residues. V lost 3 bases and J lost 3, with 15 bases in between. The CDR3 DNA reads TGTGCCATCAGTGATGGAGCGGGTGTTTTCTACGAGCAGTACTTC. Residues: CAISDGAGVFYEQYF.

The chain is built from TRBV2 and TRBJ1-1; a possible D gene is TRBD1 (6 bases). CDR3 length: 13 residues. From germline, CDR1 is SNHLY and CDR2 FYNNEI. The ends were cut back, 10 bases at V and 5 bases at J, with 17 bases in the middle. The CDR3 loop is CAIKGGRSTEAFF. The CDR3 coding sequence is TGTGCCATAAAGGGGGGCCGGAGTACTGAAGCTTTCTTT. The whole variable domain, filled in from reference TRBV2 and TRBJ1-1, reads EPEVTQTPSHQVTQMGQEVILRCVPISNHLYFYWYRQILGQKVEFLVSFYNNEISEKSEIFDDQFSVERPDGSNFTLKIRSTKLEDSAMYFCAIKGGRSTEAFFGQGTRLTVV.

This clonotype was seen more than once but under ten times. V usage is TRBV6-1 and J usage is TRBJ1-1; no clear D gene. V shed 6 bases and J shed 3 bases, with 8 bases lying between them. Germline CDR1 reads MNHNS; CDR2 reads SASEGT. The CDR3 has 12 residues. CDR3 bases: TGTGCCAGCAGGAGGAGCTACACTGAAGCTTTCTTT. This sequence encodes CASRRSYTEAFF.

The chain uses TRBV6-1 and TRBJ2-7; the D call may be TRBD1 or TRBD2 (6 bases each). The CDR3 sequence is 15 residues long. Germline-derived CDR1 and CDR2 are MNHNS and SASEGT. Between the trimmed V and J ends, which lost 4 bases and 3 bases, there was a span of 16 bases. CDR3 in amino acids: CASSGTSGARYEQYF. The CDR3 nucleotides are TGTGCCAGCAGTGGCACCTCGGGGGCGCGCTACGAGCAGTACTTC.

As for this clonotype: An end of the junction does not agree with germline; a read error may underlie this. J is TRBJ2-7 and V is TRBV11-2; D gene uncertain. The CDR3 has 12 residues. The germline gives CDR1 SGHAT, CDR2 FQNNGV. This chain's CDR3 is CARSYRIHKQYF. The CDR3 DNA reads TGTGCCAGAAGCTACCGGATACACAAGCAGTACTTC.

In regard to this clonotype: One end of the junction is discordant with germline, which a read error may explain. The chain links TRBV11-3 to TRBJ2-5; possibly TRBD2 for D (5 bases). CDR3 length: 13 amino acids. Germline assignment: CDR1 SGHNT and CDR2 YENEEA. Here the CDR3 reads CASSLDLWETKYF. The CDR3 DNA sequence: TGTGCCAGCAGTTTAGATCTATGGGAGACCAAGTACTTC.

The count of this clonotype is one. The junction differs from germline at one of its ends, possibly a read error. This chain uses TRBV5-4 with TRBJ2-3; maybe TRBD2 (5 bases). The CDR3 is 13 amino acids. CDR1 is SGHNT and CDR2 is YYREEE in the germline V gene (reference sequence). CDR3 residues: CATTRSSTDTQYF. CDR3 nucleotide sequence: TGTGCCACCACCAGATCTAGCACAGATACGCAGTATTTC.

The chain recombines TRBV29-1 with TRBJ2-7, with D maybe TRBD1 (5 bases). The CDR3 sequence is 13 residues long. V lost 4 bases and J lost 7, with 17 bases in between. Germline V lookup: CDR1 SQVTM, CDR2 ANQGSEA. CDR3 bases: TGCAGCGTTGTACAGGTTCCCACCAAGGAGCAGTACTTC. Its protein product is CSVVQVPTKEQYF.

This clonotype was seen a few times. The V call is TRBV29-1, the J call TRBJ2-5, with 11 bases matching TRBD2. The CDR3 consists of 15 residues. Germline trimming cut 6 bases from V and 4 bases from J; bases unmatched to any gene: 10. Germline assignment: CDR1 SQVTM and CDR2 ANQGSEA. Written as DNA, the CDR3 is TGCAGCGTCGTCACACTAGCGGGAGTGGCAGAGACCCAGTACTTC. It yields the protein CSVVTLAGVAETQYF.

The genes are TRBV4-1 and TRBJ1-1; D unresolved. The V end lost 2 bases, the J end lost 6 bases, and 16 bases lay between the germline ends. CDR3 length equals 15 residues. Germline-derived CDR1 and CDR2 are MGHRA and YSYEKL. Here the CDR3 reads CASSQNWAAIPEAFF. As DNA, the CDR3 is TGCGCCAGCAGCCAAAATTGGGCAGCTATACCTGAAGCTTTCTTT.

To note about this clonotype: Mismatch with germline at one junction end may stem from a read error. This chain joins TRBV11-2 and TRBJ2-3, with D uncertain. Germline assignment: CDR1 SGHAT and CDR2 FQNNGV. The CDR3 contains 12 residues. The DNA for the CDR3 is TGTCCCAGCAGACCGTCCACAGATACACAGTATTTT. Translation: CPSRPSTDTQYF.

As regards this clonotype: Given a much more abundant clone one base away, this may be a read error. This chain uses TRBV11-2 with TRBJ1-4, with TRBD1 matching 7 bases. Germline lookup yields CDR1 SGHAT and CDR2 FQNNGV. V lost 0 bases, J lost 8 bases, and 3 bases stayed unmatched. This CDR3 is built from 14 residues. The CDR3 reads CASSLEDRTEKLFF. The CDR3 region has the DNA TGTGCCAGCAGCTTAGAGGACAGGACGGAAAAACTGTTTTTT.

This clonotype showed up many times. V is TRBV7-9 and J is TRBJ2-3; D not certain. The CDR3 has 13 residues. Trimming shortened V by 4 bases and J by 3 bases, and 8 bases separated the two germline ends. Germline V gene data show CDR1 as SEHNR and CDR2 as FQNEAQ (reference sequence). The CDR3 reads CASSSTDTDTQYF. The CDR3 DNA reads TGTGCCAGCAGCTCAACTGATACAGATACGCAGTATTTT.

J is TRBJ2-1 and V is TRBV30; D ambiguous. Trimming removed 4 bases at V and 8 bases at J, with 12 bases between. The CDR3 length is 12 residues. Germline V gene data show CDR1 as GTSNPN and CDR2 as SVGIG (reference sequence). CDR3 DNA: TGTGCCTGGATGAGACAATGGGATGAGCAGTTCTTC. Translation gives CAWMRQWDEQFF.

This clonotype was observed once. A much more abundant neighbour one base away suggests this may be a read error. The CDR3 sequence: CATSYSSSIGNEQFF. The CDR3 coding sequence is TGTGCCACCAGTTACTCTTCTAGTATCGGCAATGAGCAGTTCTTC. The V call is TRBV6-6, the J call TRBJ2-1; D ambiguous. Germline lookup yields CDR1 MNHNY and CDR2 SVGAGI (reference sequence). There are 15 residues in the CDR3.

The chain uses TRBV11-2 and TRBJ2-1; 9 bases fit TRBD2. Unmatched junction bases numbered 17, after V lost 2 bases and J lost 3 bases. This CDR3 has 20 amino acids. Germline lookup yields CDR1 SGHAT and CDR2 FQNNGV. The CDR3 sequence is CASSLTPGTSWRSFYNEQFF. The CDR3 DNA reads TGTGCCAGCAGCTTAACCCCCGGGACTAGCTGGCGTAGCTTCTACAATGAGCAGTTCTTC.

This clonotype appeared once. The J gene is TRBJ2-3, the V gene TRBV29-1; D might be TRBD1 (6 bases). The germline gives CDR1 SQVTM, CDR2 ANQGSEA. The CDR3 extends over 13 amino acids. This chain's CDR3 is CRVQGGSTDTQYF. Written as DNA, the CDR3 is TGCAGAGTCCAAGGGGGATCCACAGATACGCAGTATTTT.

The rearrangement uses TRBV5-1 and TRBJ1-5; TRBD1 is a possible D gene (5 bases). Germline CDR1 SGHRS, CDR2 YFSETQ. Trimming removed 4 bases from V and 7 bases from J, with 15 bases in between. The CDR3 is 14 residues long. CDR3 coding DNA: TGCGCCAGCAGCGGGGGGGGTACGGGACAGCCCCAGCATTTT. Its protein is CASSGGGTGQPQHF.

Only a few counts were recorded for this clonotype. The genes are TRBV4-1 and TRBJ2-7; D may match TRBD1 or TRBD2 (5 bases each). Germline lookup yields CDR1 MGHRA and CDR2 YSYEKL. The CDR3 is 13 residues long. V lost 3 bases, J lost 6 bases, and 12 bases lay in between. As DNA, the CDR3 is TGCGCCAGCAGCCAGGGACGAAATGGCGAGCAGTACTTC. It yields the protein CASSQGRNGEQYF.

The gene calls are TRBV6-6 and TRBJ2-7; TRBD2 agrees at 10 bases. The CDR3 totals 15 residues. CDR1 is MNHNY, CDR2 SVGAGI, per germline (reference sequence). The V and J ends lost 2 bases and 3 bases, in that order; junction bases with no gene match: 4. The CDR3 spells CASSYLASGSYEQYF. CDR3 bases: TGTGCCAGCAGTTACCTTGCTAGCGGGAGCTACGAGCAGTACTTC.

The gene calls are TRBV10-3 and TRBJ2-1; D is perhaps TRBD1 (6 bases). Trimming removed 4 bases from V and 7 bases from J, with 20 bases in between. CDR3 length: 16 amino acids. Germline V gives CDR1 ENHRY, CDR2 SYGVKD. As DNA, the CDR3 is TGTGCCATCAGTGGGTACGGCAGGGGCGGTCCGAATGAGCAGTTCTTC. This translates into CAISGYGRGGPNEQFF.